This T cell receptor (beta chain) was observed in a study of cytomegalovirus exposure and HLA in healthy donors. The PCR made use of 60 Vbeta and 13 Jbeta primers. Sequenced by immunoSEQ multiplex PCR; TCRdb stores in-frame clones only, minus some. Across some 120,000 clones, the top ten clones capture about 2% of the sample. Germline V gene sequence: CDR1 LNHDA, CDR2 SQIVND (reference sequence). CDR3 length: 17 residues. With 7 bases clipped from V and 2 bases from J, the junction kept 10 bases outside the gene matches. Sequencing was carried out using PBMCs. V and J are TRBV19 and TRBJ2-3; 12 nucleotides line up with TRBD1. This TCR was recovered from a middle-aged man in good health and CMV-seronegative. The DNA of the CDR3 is TGTGCCAGTACCCCGGGACAGGGGGCGCAGTCCACAGATACGCAGTATTTT. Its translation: CASTPGQGAQSTDTQYF.